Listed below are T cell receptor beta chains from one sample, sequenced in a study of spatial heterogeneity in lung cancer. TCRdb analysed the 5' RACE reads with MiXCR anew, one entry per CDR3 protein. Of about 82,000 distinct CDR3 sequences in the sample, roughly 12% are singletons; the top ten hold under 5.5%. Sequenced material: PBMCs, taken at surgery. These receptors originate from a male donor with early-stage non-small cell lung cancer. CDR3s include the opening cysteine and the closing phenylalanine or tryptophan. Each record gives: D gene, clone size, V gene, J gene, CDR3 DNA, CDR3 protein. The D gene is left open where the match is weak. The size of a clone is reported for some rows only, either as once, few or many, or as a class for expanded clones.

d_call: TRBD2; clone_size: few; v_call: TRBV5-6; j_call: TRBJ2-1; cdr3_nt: TGTGCCAGCAGCTTCGGCGGGGGGCCATACAATGAGCAGTTCTTC; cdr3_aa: CASSFGGGPYNEQFF
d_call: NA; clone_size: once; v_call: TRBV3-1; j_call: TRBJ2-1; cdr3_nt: TGTGCCAGCAGCCCTCAGACGGTAGGGTACAATGAGCAGTTCTTC; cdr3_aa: CASSPQTVGYNEQFF
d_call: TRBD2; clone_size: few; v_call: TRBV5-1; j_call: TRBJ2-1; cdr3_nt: TGCGCCAACACCCGGACTAGCGGGAGCAATGAGCAGTTCTTC; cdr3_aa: CANTRTSGSNEQFF
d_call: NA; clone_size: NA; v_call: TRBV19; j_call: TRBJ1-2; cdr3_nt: TGTGCCAGTAGTATAGGCGGGCACAACTATGGCTACACCTTC; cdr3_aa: CASSIGGHNYGYTF
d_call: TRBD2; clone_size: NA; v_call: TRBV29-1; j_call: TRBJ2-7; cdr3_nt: TGCAGCGTTGGGGAGGGAGGAAACGAGCAGTACTTC; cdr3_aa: CSVGEGGNEQYF
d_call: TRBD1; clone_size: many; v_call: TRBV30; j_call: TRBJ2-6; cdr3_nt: TGTGCCTGGATCCCACCGGGACAGGGTATAGCTGGGGCCAACGTCCTGACTTTC; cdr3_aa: CAWIPPGQGIAGANVLTF
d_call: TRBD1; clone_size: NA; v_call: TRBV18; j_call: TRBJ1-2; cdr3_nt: TGTGCCAGCTCCCGGGACAGGGACGACTATGGCTACACCTTC; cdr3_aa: CASSRDRDDYGYTF
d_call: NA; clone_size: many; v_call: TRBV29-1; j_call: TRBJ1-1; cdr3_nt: TGCAGCGTTGAAGATAGTGGGGCCCCTCACACTGAAGCTTTCTTT; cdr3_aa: CSVEDSGAPHTEAFF
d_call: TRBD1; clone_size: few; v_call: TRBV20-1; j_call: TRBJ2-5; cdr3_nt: TGCAGTGCAGGCCGGACAGGCCAAGAGACCCAGTACTTC; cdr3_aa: CSAGRTGQETQYF
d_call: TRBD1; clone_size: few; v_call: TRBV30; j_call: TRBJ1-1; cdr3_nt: TGTGCCTGGAGTGTAAAGGCAGGGGGCACTGAAGCTTTCTTT; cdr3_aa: CAWSVKAGGTEAFF
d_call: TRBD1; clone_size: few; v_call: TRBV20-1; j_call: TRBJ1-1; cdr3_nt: TGCAGTGCCGTACACAGGGGGCTGAACACTGAAGCTTTCTTT; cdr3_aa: CSAVHRGLNTEAFF
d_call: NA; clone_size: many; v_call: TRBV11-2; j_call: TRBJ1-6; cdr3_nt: TGTGCCAGCACGTTAGGTAGCTCCTATAATTCACCCCTCCACTTT; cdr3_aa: CASTLGSSYNSPLHF
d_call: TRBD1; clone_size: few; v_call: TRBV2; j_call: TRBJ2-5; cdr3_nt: TGTGCCAGCACTTATTACAGGGGCCAAGAGACCCAGTACTTC; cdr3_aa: CASTYYRGQETQYF
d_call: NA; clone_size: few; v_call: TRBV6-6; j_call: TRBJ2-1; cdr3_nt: TGTGCCAGCAGGACTAGTTCATACAATGAGCAGTTCTTC; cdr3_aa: CASRTSSYNEQFF
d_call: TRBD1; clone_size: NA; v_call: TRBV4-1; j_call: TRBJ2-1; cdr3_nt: TGCGCCAGCAGCGCCACAGGGGTTAATGAGCAGTTCTTC; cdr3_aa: CASSATGVNEQFF
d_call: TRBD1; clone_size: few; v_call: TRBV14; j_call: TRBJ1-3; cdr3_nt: TGTGCCAGCAGCCAGGACAGGAACACCATATATTTT; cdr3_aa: CASSQDRNTIYF
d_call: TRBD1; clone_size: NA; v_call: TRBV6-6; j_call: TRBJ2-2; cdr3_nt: TGTGCCAGCAGACCACAGGGGGCCACCGGGGAGCTGTTTTTT; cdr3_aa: CASRPQGATGELFF
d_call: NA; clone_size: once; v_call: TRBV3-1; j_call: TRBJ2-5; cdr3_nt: TGTGCCAGCAGCCCGGTTCCGGGGGGCGGGGAGACCCAGTACTTC; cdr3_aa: CASSPVPGGGETQYF
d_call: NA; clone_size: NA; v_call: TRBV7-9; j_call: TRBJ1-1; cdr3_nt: TGTGCCAGCAGCCTTCTCCCAAGGGACACTGAAGCTTTCTTT; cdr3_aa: CASSLLPRDTEAFF